This T cell receptor (beta chain) was sequenced during a study of T cell responses to AZD1222 COVID-19 vaccine (dated by TCRdb to the early 2020s). About the study as a whole: AZD1222 recipients given second doses at about 4 weeks or at about 12 weeks were pooled, since spike-specific TCR depth and breadth were not found to differ between the two schedules. Trial participants were enrolled into age subgroups of 18-55, 56-69 and 70-plus years, which contained about 150, 28 and 57 TCR-sequenced participants, respectively. TCR sequencing covered approximately 230 trial participants: roughly 200 given two doses of AZD1222 and around 26 given two doses of MenACWY control vaccine. The full study reports these points: After two AZD1222 doses, spike-specific TCR breadth and depth were significantly higher than at day 0 and than in MenACWY recipients. The 56-69-year group was small, and its depth increase did not reach significance, likely because of low power. Epitopes outside the regions mutated in the B.1.351 and B.1.1.7 variants were reportedly recognized by nearly half of the unique spike-specific TCRs. Participants were mostly white British, with more females than males. The authors suggested clonal diversity may have been underestimated. Only five or six AZD1222 recipients were SARS-CoV-2 seropositive at baseline, limiting conclusions about previously exposed vaccinees. The vaccine-associated CD4 TCRs covered the entire spike protein, and the dominant responses fell in regions 160-218 and 743-854. Because no day 14 peak-response samples were available, repertoires were characterized only after the peak T cell response.

Of note for this clone: Its antigen specificity is not known. Base qualities are not at hand, and no much larger clone is one base apart.

The CDR3 regions of human TCRbeta chains were analyzed by immunosequencing. Processing in the source paper ran as follows. TCRs in the repertoires were matched against a reference library of SARS-CoV-2-specific TCRs that had been generated with the MIRA antigen-specificity platform. Breadth was defined as the fraction of unique TCRs that were SARS-CoV-2-associated. Depth was defined as the fraction of total T cells that were SARS-CoV-2-associated. Using the MIRA data, each spike-specific TCR was mapped to the spike region that the TCR reacts to and placed in a CD4 or CD8 class. Log10-transformed breadth and depth values were compared by one-way ANOVA with Sidak's multiple comparisons tests. The table comes from immuneACCESS by way of TCRdb, which keeps in-frame sequences with V and J called. Part of the clones is missing from these tables; in studies checked, under half for an unresolved V gene and the rest for unknown reasons. The V and J calls and clone size come from that table; D and trimming were worked out from the DNA. Recorded for this sample are 90,000 to 130,000 clones; roughly 92% of them occurred a single time. The leading ten clones occupy over 6.5% of the sample.

The sample's time point label is to be understood as: baseline before first vaccination. The vaccinee samples were drawn from two UK trials, COV001 and COV002, one of which was a single-blind randomized controlled phase 2/3 trial testing AZD1222 (ChAdOx1 nCoV-19) in healthy adults. For TCRbeta chain sequencing, PBMC samples were collected from trial participants at day 0 and at day 28 after the second dose. Based on the germline V gene, the CDR1 and CDR2 sequences are MRHNA and SNTAGT. After removal of 0 bases from V and 6 bases from J, the junction retains 0 bases not matched to a gene. The CDR3 goes from the cysteine to the phenylalanine over 15 residues. The retained sequence is limited to the CDR3, 45 bases, with the frame set at the first base.

This TCR derives from an adult in good health. This sequence uses TRBV6-4 and TRBJ2-1; TRBD2 matches 12 bases in the middle. The specimen was peripheral blood, collected on day 0 of AZD1222 vaccination. In nucleotide form, the sequence is TGTGCCAGCAGTGACTCACTAGCGGGGGGCAATGAGCAGTTCTTC. It translates to CASSDSLAGGNEQFF.